There are a few counts of the clone carrying this TCR beta chain. The source of the sample is a study of T-cell reconstitution after alpha-beta-depleted transplantation in children. Preparing the TCRbeta library involved the use of unique molecular identifiers. TCRdb re-called the PCR reads with MiXCR, one entry per CDR3 protein. The table has about 610,000 distinct CDR3 sequences, 25% to 30% seen once. V was clipped by 4 bases and J by 0 bases, with 12 bases between them. CDR3 size: 16 residues. Looked up from germline, CDR1 is MDHEN and CDR2 is SYDVKM. The sequenced sample was PBMCs, obtained before TCRalphabeta/CD19-depleted stem cell transplant. The rearrangement joins TRBV28 to TRBJ2-2, with D possibly TRBD1 on 5 matching bases. This TCR came from a boy in the first two years of life with Wiskott-Aldrich syndrome, due to receive a stem cell transplant. CDR3 coding DNA: TGTGCCAGCAGTTCCCCTCCAGGGACGAACACCGGGGAGCTGTTTTTT. Its translation: CASSSPPGTNTGELFF.